The present T cell receptor (beta chain) was sequenced within a study of T cells in Graves' hyperthyroidism and ophthalmopathy. Study outcomes and limitations: Through a model of 13 V-J features, ophthalmopathy was separated from stable hyperthyroidism. For ophthalmopathy, model prediction preceded onset by a median around six months.

Comment on this clonotype: The antigen is undetermined.

Researchers took RNA transcripts and amplified the TCR beta CDR3 regions from them. HTBI primers were employed in a first-round RT-PCR of the TCR CDR3. TCRdb ran MiXCR on the multiplex PCR reads and lists one entry per CDR3 protein. The repertoire holds about 680,000 distinct CDR3 sequences, with around 40% as singletons. For the diagnoses, clinical symptoms, serum thyroxine and TRAb, thyroid ultrasound and orbital computed tomography were used. The CDR3 covers 15 residues. CDR1 and CDR2 (germline): LGHNA, YSLEER. Trimming took 1 base from V and 2 from J, leaving 9 bases between them. This chain connects TRBV4-3 to TRBJ1-3; D possibly corresponds to TRBD1 (5 bases). This receptor was taken from a woman in her 40s with Graves' hyperthyroidism. Sequencing input: blood. The CDR3, as DNA: TGCGCCAGCAGCCAAGGACGGGGGACTGGAAACACCATATATTTT. Translation: CASSQGRGTGNTIYF.